Presented here are 5 T cell receptor beta chains from one specimen sequenced in a study of PD-1 blockade in mismatch repair-deficient tumors. Measured with immunoSEQ multiplex PCR; TCRdb has only the in-frame clones, and not every one. The repertoire holds tens of thousands of clones, with about 80% as singletons. The specimen comprised peripheral blood, sampled 4 weeks after starting pembrolizumab. The source is an adult with mismatch repair-deficient cancer.

CDR3 DNA: TGCGCCAGCAGCCAAGATTCTGGGAATGGTCAGCCCCAGCATTTT. Translation gives CASSQDSGNGQPQHF. The V and J genes are TRBV4-3 and TRBJ1-5; D not resolved. The CDR3 extends over 15 amino acids. V was clipped by 0 bases and J by 6 bases, with 12 bases between them. CDR1 is LGHNA and CDR2 is YSLEER in the germline V gene.

The sample holds a few counts of this clone. J is TRBJ2-5 and V is TRBV2, with 8 bases fitting TRBD2. The CDR3 covers 14 residues. Germline assignment: CDR1 SNHLY and CDR2 FYNNEI. Unmatched junction bases numbered 4, after V lost 2 bases and J lost 5 bases. The CDR3 nucleotides read TGTGCCAGCAGTGAATTAGCGGGACTGGAGACCCAGTACTTC. Amino acid sequence: CASSELAGLETQYF.

The genes are TRBV11-2 and TRBJ2-2, with D tentatively TRBD1 (5 bases). Germline V CDR1 and CDR2: SGHAT, FQNNGV. The CDR3 has 14 amino acids. With 3 bases removed from V and 4 bases from J, the gap between germline ends came to 9 bases. The CDR3 region has the DNA TGTGCCAGCAGCTTCACCGACAGCACCGGGGAGCTGTTTTTT. Amino acid sequence: CASSFTDSTGELFF. Full variable domain (remainder filled in from reference TRBV11-2 and TRBJ2-2): EAGVAQSPRYKIIEKRQSVAFWCNPISGHATLYWYQQILGQGPKLLIQFQNNGVVDDSQLPKDRFSAERLKGVDSTLKIQPAKLEDSAVYLCASSFTDSTGELFFGEGSRLTVL.

This chain joins TRBV12-5 and TRBJ2-3; 9 nucleotides line up with TRBD2. Trimming at V came to 4 bases and at J to 4 bases, leaving 6 bases not matched to a gene. Germline V CDR1 and CDR2: LGHNT, FRNRAP. This CDR3 region has 15 residues. CDR3 sequence reads: CASGSSLAGSDTQYF. The CDR3 region has the DNA TGTGCTAGTGGTTCATCCCTAGCGGGATCAGATACGCAGTATTTT.

V gene TRBV9 combines with J gene TRBJ2-3; D not certain. Germline V CDR1 and CDR2: SGDLS, YYNGEE. This CDR3 comprises 15 residues. Trimming left V 0 bases short and J 2 bases short, with 10 bases between. The DNA of the CDR3 is TGTGCCAGCAGCGTAGGTAGTAGATACACAGATACGCAGTATTTT. Its translation: CASSVGSRYTDTQYF.